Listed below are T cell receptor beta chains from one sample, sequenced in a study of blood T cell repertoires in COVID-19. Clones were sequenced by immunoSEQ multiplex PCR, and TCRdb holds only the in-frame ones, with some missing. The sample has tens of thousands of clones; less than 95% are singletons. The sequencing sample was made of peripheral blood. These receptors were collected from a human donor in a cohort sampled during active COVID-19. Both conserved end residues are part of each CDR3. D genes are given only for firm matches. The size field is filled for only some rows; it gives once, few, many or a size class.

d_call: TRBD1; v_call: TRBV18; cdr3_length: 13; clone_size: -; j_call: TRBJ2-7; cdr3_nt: TGTGCCAGCTCCCAGGGGGTTGTTGGCGAGCAGTACTTC; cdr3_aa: CASSQGVVGEQYF
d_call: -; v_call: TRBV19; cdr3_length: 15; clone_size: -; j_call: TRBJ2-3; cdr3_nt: TGTGCCAGTAGTCTATCCAGACTTAGCACAGATACGCAGTATTTT; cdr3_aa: CASSLSRLSTDTQYF
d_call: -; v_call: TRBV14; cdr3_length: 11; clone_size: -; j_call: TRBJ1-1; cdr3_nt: TGTGCCAGCAGCCGACAGCGTAACAGGTTATTT; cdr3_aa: CASSRQRNRLF
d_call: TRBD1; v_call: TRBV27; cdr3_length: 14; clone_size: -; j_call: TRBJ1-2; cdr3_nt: TGTGCCAGCACGGAGACAGGGGGTAGCTATGGCTACACCTTC; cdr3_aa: CASTETGGSYGYTF
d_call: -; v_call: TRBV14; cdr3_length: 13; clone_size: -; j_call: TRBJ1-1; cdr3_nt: TGTGCCAGCAGCCAAGAGAGGAACACTGAAGCTTTCTTT; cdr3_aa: CASSQERNTEAFF
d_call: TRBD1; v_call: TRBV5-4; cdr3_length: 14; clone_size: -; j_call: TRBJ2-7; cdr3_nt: TGTGCCAGCAGCCCTGGACAGGGCGGTGGGGAGCAGTACTTC; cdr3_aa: CASSPGQGGGEQYF
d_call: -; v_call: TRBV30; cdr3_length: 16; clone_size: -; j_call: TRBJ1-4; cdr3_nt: TGTGCCTGGAGTCCCGTCGGGGGTGCAACTAATGAAAAACTGTTTTTT; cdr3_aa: CAWSPVGGATNEKLFF
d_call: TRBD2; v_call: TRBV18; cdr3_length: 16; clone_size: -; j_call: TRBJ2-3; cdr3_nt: TGTGCCAGCTCACCACTGTCGGGAGGGGGTACAGATACGCAGTATTTT; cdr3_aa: CASSPLSGGGTDTQYF
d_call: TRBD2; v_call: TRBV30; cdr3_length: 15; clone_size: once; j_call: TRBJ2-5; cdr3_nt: TGTGCCTGGAGTGCACTAGCGGGACCCCAAGAGACCCAGTACTTC; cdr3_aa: CAWSALAGPQETQYF
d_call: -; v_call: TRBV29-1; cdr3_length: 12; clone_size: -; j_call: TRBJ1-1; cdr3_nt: TGCAGCGGGCAACAGGGTAACACTGAAGCTTTCTTT; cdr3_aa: CSGQQGNTEAFF
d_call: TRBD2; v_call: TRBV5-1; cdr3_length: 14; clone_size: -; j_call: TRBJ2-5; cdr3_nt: TGCGCCAGCAGCGTGGAGCGGGATCAAGAGACCCAGTACTTC; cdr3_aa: CASSVERDQETQYF
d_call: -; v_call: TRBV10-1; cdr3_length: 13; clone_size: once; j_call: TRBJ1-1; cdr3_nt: TGCGCCAGCAGTGAACAGTTGAACACTGAAGCTTTCTTT; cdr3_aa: CASSEQLNTEAFF
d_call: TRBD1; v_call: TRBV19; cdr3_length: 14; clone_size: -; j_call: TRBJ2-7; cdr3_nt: TGTGCCAGCACCTCCGGGACAGCTACCTACGAGCAGTACTTC; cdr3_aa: CASTSGTATYEQYF
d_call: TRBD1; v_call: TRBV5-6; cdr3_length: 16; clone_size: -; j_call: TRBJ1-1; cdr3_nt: TGTGCCAGCAGCCTAAGGGACAGGGGCTTCGACACTGAAGCTTTCTTT; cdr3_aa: CASSLRDRGFDTEAFF
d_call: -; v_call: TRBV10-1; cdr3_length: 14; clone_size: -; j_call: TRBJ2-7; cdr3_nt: TGCGCCAGCAGTGAGCGCGGGAAGCCCTACGAGCAGTACTTC; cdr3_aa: CASSERGKPYEQYF
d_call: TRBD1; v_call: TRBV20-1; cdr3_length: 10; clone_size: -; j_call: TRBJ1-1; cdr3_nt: TGCAGTGCTAGAGGGGACAGTTCTTTCTTT; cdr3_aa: CSARGDSSFF
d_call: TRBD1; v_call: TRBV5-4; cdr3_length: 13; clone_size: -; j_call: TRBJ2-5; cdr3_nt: TGTGCCAGCAGCCCCAGGGACAGGGGTGCCCAGTACTTC; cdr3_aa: CASSPRDRGAQYF
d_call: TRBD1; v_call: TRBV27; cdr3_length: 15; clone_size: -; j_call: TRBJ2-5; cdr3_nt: TGTGCCAGCAGTTTATCGGGACAGACTTACGAGACCCAGTACTTC; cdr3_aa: CASSLSGQTYETQYF
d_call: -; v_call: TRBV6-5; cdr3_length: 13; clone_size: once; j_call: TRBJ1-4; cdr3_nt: TGTGCCAGCAGGGAGGGAATTAATGAAAAACTGTTTTTT; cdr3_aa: CASREGINEKLFF
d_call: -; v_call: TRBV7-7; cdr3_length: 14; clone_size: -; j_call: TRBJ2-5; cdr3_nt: TGTGCTAGCAGTGGAGGAGCACCATATGAGACCCAGTACTTC; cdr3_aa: CASSGGAPYETQYF
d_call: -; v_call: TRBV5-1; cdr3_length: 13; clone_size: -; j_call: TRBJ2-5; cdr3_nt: TGCGCCAGTTCAACACCCCCGGGAGAGACCCAGTACTTC; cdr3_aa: CASSTPPGETQYF
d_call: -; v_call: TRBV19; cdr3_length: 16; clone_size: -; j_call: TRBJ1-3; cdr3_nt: TGTGCCAGTAGTATAGATCGGGGGGGCGCGGGAAACACCATATATTTT; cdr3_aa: CASSIDRGGAGNTIYF
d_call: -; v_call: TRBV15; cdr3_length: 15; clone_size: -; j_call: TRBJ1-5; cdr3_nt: TGTGCCACCAGCAGAGATCAAGGGGTCAATCAGCCCCAGCATTTT; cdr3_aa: CATSRDQGVNQPQHF
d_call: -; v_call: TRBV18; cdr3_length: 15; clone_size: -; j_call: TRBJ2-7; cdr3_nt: TGTGCCAGCTCCCCTACTTTCGGGAGCCTCAACGAGCAGTACTTC; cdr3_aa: CASSPTFGSLNEQYF
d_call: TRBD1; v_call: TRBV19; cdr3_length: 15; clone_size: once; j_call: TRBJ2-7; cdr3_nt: TGTGCCAGTAGTACTGGGACAGGGGGGAGCAACGAGCAGTACTTC; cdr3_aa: CASSTGTGGSNEQYF
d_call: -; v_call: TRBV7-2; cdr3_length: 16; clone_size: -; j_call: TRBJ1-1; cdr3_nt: TGTGCCAGCAGCTTAGGACAGAATTTCATGAACACTGAAGCTTTCTTT; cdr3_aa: CASSLGQNFMNTEAFF
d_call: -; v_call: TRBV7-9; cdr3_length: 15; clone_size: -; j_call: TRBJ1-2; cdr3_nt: TGTGCCAGCAGGGCTCCCACGACAGTCGAGAGCGGCTACACCTTC; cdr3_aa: CASRAPTTVESGYTF
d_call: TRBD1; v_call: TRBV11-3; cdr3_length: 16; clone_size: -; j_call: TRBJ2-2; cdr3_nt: TGTGCCAGCAGCCCGAGGACAGGTCGTGGAACCGGGGAGCTGTTTTTT; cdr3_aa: CASSPRTGRGTGELFF
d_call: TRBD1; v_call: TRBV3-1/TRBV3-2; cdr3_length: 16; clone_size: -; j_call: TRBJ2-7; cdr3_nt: TGTGCCAGCAGCCTAACCACCGGGACAGGGTCCTACGAGCAGTACTTC; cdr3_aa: CASSLTTGTGSYEQYF
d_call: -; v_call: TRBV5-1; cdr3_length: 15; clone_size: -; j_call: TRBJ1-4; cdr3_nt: TGCGCCAGCAGCTTGGTCGGGGTGGAGAGTGAAAAACTGTTTTTT; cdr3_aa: CASSLVGVESEKLFF
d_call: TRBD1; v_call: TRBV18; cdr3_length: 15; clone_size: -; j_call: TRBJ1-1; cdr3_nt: TGTGCCAGCTCACCATGGACAGGGGATAATATTGAAGCTTTCTTT; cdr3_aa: CASSPWTGDNIEAFF
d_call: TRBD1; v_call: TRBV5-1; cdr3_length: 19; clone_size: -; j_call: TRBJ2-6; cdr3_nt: TGCGCCAGCAGCTTGGGGTTTCGGGACAGGCACTCTGGGGCCAACGTCCTGACTTTC; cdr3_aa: CASSLGFRDRHSGANVLTF
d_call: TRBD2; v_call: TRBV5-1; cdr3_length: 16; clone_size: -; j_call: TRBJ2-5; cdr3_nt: TGCGCCAGCAGCCTGTGGACTAGCGGGAGAGGCGAGACCCAGTACTTC; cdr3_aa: CASSLWTSGRGETQYF
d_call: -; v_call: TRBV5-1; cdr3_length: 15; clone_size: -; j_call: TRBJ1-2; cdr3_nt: TGCGCCAGCAGCTTGGCTTTACAGGGTGCCTATGGCTACACCTTC; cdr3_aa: CASSLALQGAYGYTF
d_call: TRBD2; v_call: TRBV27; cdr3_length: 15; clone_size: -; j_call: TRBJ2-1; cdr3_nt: TGTGCCAGCCACGGTACCCCTAGCGGGAGTGATGGGCAGTTCTTC; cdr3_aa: CASHGTPSGSDGQFF
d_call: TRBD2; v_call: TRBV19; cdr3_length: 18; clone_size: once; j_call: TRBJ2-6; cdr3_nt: TGTGCCAGTAGTATTAGGGAGGGGAGTGGATCTGGGGCCAACGTCCTGACTTTC; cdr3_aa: CASSIREGSGSGANVLTF
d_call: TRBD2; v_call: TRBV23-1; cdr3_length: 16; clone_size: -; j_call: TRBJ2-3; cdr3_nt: TGCGCCAGCAGTCAATTCGGCAGGGACTACACAGATACGCAGTATTTT; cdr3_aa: CASSQFGRDYTDTQYF
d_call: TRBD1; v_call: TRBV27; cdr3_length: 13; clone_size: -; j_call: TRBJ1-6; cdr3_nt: TGTGCCAGCAGCGGACAGGGTAATTCACCCCTCCACTTT; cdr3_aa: CASSGQGNSPLHF
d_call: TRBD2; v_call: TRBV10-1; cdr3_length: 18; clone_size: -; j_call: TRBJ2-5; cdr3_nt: TGCGCCAGCAGTGAACCGGGACTAGCGGGTGGATTACAAGAGACCCAGTACTTC; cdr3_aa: CASSEPGLAGGLQETQYF
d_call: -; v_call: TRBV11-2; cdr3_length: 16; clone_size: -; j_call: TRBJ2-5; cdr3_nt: TGTGCCAGCAGCGAGAGGGGCAGGGGATTTCAAGAGACCCAGTACTTC; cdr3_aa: CASSERGRGFQETQYF
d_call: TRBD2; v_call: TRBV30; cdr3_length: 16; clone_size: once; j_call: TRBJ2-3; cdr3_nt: TGTGCCTGGAGTGTACGATCCAGCGGGAGCCCAGATACGCAGTATTTT; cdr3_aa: CAWSVRSSGSPDTQYF
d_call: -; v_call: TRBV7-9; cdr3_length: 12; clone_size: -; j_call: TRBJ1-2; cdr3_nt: TGTGCCGGCTCGGGGGAGAATCACGGCTACACCTTC; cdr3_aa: CAGSGENHGYTF
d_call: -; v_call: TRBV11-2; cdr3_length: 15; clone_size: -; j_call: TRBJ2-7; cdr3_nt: TGTGCCAGCAGCTTACTCCGGGACACAACCTACGAGCAGTACTTC; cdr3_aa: CASSLLRDTTYEQYF
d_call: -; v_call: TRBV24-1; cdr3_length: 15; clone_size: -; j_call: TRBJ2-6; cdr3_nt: TGTGCCACCAGTGACCCTAGCTCTGGGGCCAACGTCCTGACTTTC; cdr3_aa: CATSDPSSGANVLTF
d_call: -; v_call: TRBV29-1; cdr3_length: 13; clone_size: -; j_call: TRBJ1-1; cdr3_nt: TGCAGCGTTGAGGGACTAAAGGACACTGAAGCTTTCTTT; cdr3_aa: CSVEGLKDTEAFF
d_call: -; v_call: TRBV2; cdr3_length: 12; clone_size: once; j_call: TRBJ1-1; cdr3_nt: TGTGCCAGCAGTGAGGGCTTCACTGAAGCTTTCTTT; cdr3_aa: CASSEGFTEAFF
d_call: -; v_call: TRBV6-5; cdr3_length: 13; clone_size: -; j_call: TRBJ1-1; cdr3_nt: TGTGCCAGCAGCCTGGGCCAGGGTACTGAAGCTTTCTTT; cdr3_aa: CASSLGQGTEAFF
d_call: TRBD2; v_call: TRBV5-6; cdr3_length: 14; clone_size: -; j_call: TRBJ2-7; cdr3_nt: TGTGCCAGCAGCCGGTCGGGGGGTGGGAAGGTGCAGTACTTC; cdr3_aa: CASSRSGGGKVQYF
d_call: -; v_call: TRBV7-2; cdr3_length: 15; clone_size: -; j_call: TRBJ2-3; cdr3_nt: TGTGCCAGCAGCTTGTTAGCGGCTAGCACAGATACGCAGTATTTT; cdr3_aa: CASSLLAASTDTQYF
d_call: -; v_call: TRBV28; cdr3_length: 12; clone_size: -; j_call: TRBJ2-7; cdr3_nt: TGTGCCAGCAGTCTCAGGGGATACGAGCAGTACTTC; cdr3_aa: CASSLRGYEQYF
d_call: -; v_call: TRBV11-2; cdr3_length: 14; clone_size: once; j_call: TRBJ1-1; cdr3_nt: TGTGCCAGCAGCGCCCAGGGAGGAAACACTGAAGCTTTCTTT; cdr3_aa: CASSAQGGNTEAFF
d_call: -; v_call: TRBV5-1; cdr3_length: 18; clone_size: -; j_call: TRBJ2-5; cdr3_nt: TGCGCCAGCAGCCGCCCCCCCTTTAAGATAGCGAACCAAGAGACCCAGTACTTC; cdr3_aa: CASSRPPFKIANQETQYF
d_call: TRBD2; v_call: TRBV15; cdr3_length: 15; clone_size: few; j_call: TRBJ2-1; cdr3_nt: TGTGCCACCAGTTGGCAGCGGGAGTTTAGCAATGAGCAGTTCTTC; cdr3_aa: CATSWQREFSNEQFF